The clone carrying this TCR beta chain was counted many times. Its antigen is unknown. The entry originates in a study of T cells after yellow fever vaccination. General study results and limits: Subsequent booster samples again held most clones from primary vaccination (around 96% CD4, roughly 91% CD8).

5'RACE template switching produced TCR cDNA carrying a universal primer site and UMIs. One entry per CDR3 protein, called by TCRdb with MiXCR from the 5' RACE reads. The data contain approximately 300,000 distinct CDR3 sequences, roughly 9.4% of them seen just once; the ten biggest clones take up roughly 18%. The CDR3 has 14 residues. Trimming shortened V by 3 bases and J by 7 bases, and 12 bases separated the two germline ends. This receptor was identified in a man aged 18 to 29 who received the YFV17D yellow fever vaccine. The V call is TRBV12-3 or TRBV12-4, the J call TRBJ1-4, with D unresolved. The sample here was PBMCs, taken on the day of the first yellow fever vaccination. In DNA form, the CDR3 reads TGTGCCAGCAGTTTCCTCCTAGGCGGTGAAAAACTGTTTTTT. This encodes CASSFLLGGEKLFF.